This paragraph reports one T cell receptor (beta chain). What it recognizes is unknown. The data belong to a study of blood T cells in healthy people across ages. General observations from the study: In older individuals, TCR beta diversity per million T cells was lower, falling roughly linearly with age.

A second roughly 7 to 11 cycle PCR used barcoded and J-beta primers. TCRdb re-called the 5' RACE reads with MiXCR, one entry per CDR3 protein. Found here are more than 500,000 distinct CDR3 sequences, roughly 29% of them singletons; the top ten hold 15% to 20%. Caucasian individuals from Russia who were healthy and aged 6 to 90 acted as donors. The sequence was collected from a woman between 65 and 79 years old in good health. What was sequenced was blood.

CDR3 coding DNA: TGCAGTGCCTCACCCCAGGGGAGCAGGGAGCAGTTCTTC. Protein: CSASPQGSREQFF. J is TRBJ2-5 and V is TRBV20-1; possible D gene TRBD1, 6 bases. The last part of the DNA fits TRBJ2-1 better; the J call may be wrong. The CDR3 is 13 residues long. Germline V CDR1 and CDR2: DFQATT, SNEGSKA (reference sequence).